The T cell receptor (beta chain) under discussion was sequenced for a study of blood T cell repertoires in COVID-19. Here immunoSEQ multiplex PCR was the method, and the copy in TCRdb shows in-frame clones only, minus some. The sample lists 25,000 to 35,000 clones, over 70% occurring once. The source is a woman aged 55-75 years with acute or convalescent COVID-19. The specimen was peripheral blood.

CDR3 amino acids: CASSFRLGNEQFF. The CDR3 DNA reads as TGTGCCAGCAGTTTCCGACTCGGCAATGAGCAGTTCTTC. The chain carries TRBV27 and TRBJ2-1, with unresolved D. Trimming took off 3 bases at V and 6 bases at J, with 9 bases between the two ends. This CDR3 region has 13 residues. Germline V gives CDR1 MNHEY, CDR2 SMNVEV (reference sequence).